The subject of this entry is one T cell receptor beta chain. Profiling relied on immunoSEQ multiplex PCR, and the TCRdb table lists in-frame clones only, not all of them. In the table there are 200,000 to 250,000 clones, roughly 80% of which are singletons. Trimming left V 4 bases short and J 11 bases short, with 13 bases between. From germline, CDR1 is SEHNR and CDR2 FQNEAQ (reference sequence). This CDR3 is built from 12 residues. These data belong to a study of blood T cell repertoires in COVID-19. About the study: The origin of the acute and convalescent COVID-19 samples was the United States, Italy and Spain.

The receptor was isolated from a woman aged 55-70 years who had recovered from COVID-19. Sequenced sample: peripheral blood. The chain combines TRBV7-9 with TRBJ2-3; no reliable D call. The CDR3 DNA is TGTGCCAGCAGCTCCTTACATCCCAGGCAGTATTTT. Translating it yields CASSSLHPRQYF.